This passage covers 30 T cell receptor beta chains from one sample sequenced in a study of blood T cell repertoires in COVID-19. TCRdb's table, derived via immunoSEQ multiplex PCR, lists solely in-frame clones and lacks some. In the table there are roughly 45,000 clones, approximately 91% of which are singletons. The sequenced sample consisted of peripheral blood. The receptors shown here come from a human donor in a cohort sampled during active COVID-19.

The chain couples TRBV11-2 to TRBJ2-7; 10 positions match TRBD1. J lost 0 bases, V lost 5 bases, and 4 bases had no gene match. The CDR3 contains 15 residues. Germline CDR1 SGHAT, CDR2 FQNNGV. DNA for the CDR3: TGTGCCAGCAGCGTAGGGACAGGGGTCTCCTACGAGCAGTACTTC. It codes for CASSVGTGVSYEQYF.

CDR3 nucleotide sequence: TGTGCCAGCAAGATAGACAGGGGTCAGGGCTCTGGGGCCAACGTCCTGACTTTC. Amino acid sequence: CASKIDRGQGSGANVLTF. This chain connects TRBV6-4 to TRBJ2-6; 8 bases map to TRBD1. The junction had 11 bases not matched to a gene; V was cut back by 7 bases and J by 0 bases. The CDR3 totals 18 residues. Germline assignment: CDR1 MRHNA and CDR2 SNTAGT.

This chain links TRBV7-2 with TRBJ2-7, with unresolved D. The germline gives CDR1 SGHTA, CDR2 FQGNSA. The CDR3 is 14 amino acids. Trimming removed 6 bases at V and 0 bases at J, with 12 bases between. CDR3 coding DNA: TGTGCCAGCAGTCCCGGGTCTTACTCCTACGAGCAGTACTTC. Protein sequence: CASSPGSYSYEQYF.

This clone was seen just once. The chain couples TRBV5-1 to TRBJ1-2, with TRBD1 matching over 8 bases. The CDR3 has 16 residues. Germline-derived CDR1 and CDR2 are SGHRS and YFSETQ. J was trimmed by 1 base and V by 3 bases; bases with no gene match: 8. CDR3 region: CASSSGQGPLNYGYTF. DNA for the CDR3: TGCGCCAGCAGCTCCGGACAGGGCCCTCTTAACTATGGCTACACCTTC.

The chain combines TRBV27 with TRBJ2-7; unclear D gene. Trimming took off 2 bases at V and 3 bases at J, with 11 bases between the two ends. The CDR3 has 14 amino acids. Germline V gene data show CDR1 as MNHEY and CDR2 as SMNVEV (reference sequence). CDR3 residues: CASSLQAEYYEQYF. CDR3 nucleotide sequence: TGTGCCAGCAGTTTACAGGCCGAATACTACGAGCAGTACTTC.

The chain uses TRBV7-2 and TRBJ1-2; D possibly corresponds to TRBD1 (5 bases). The V end was cut by 5 bases, the J end by 8 bases, with 12 bases between. This CDR3 contains 12 residues. The V gene's germline CDR1 is SGHTA and CDR2 FQGNSA. The CDR3 nucleotides are TGTGCCAGCAGCCCTTGGACAAAAGGCTACACCTTC. As protein: CASSPWTKGYTF.

This clone showed up just once. The same CDR3 can be traced to other DNA sequences in this sample. The chain has TRBV4-3 and TRBJ2-7, with 8 bases identical to TRBD1. Trimming cost V 4 bases and J 1 base; bases outside gene matches: 6. CDR1 and CDR2 (germline): LGHNA, YSLEER. CDR3 length equals 15 residues. CDR3 in DNA: TGCGCCAGCAGCCGAGAGACAGGGGAATCCTACGAGCAGTACTTC. Residues: CASSRETGESYEQYF.

The chain joins TRBV5-1 to TRBJ1-2; the D gene is possibly TRBD1 (5 bases). The CDR3 runs 14 residues. CDR1 SGHRS and CDR2 YFSETQ come from the germline V gene. Trimming cost V 0 bases and J 3 bases, with 9 bases left between them. The CDR3 sequence: CASSLGQGDYGYTF. In DNA form, the CDR3 reads TGCGCCAGCAGCTTGGGGCAGGGCGACTATGGCTACACCTTC.

The chain joins TRBV6-5 to TRBJ1-2, with 7 bases identical to TRBD1. The CDR3 is made up of 11 amino acids. The J segment lost 8 bases and the V segment lost 5 bases, leaving 2 bases of the junction unmatched. Germline CDR1 reads MNHEY; CDR2 reads SVGAGI. The CDR3 loop is CASSTGDGYTF. As DNA, the CDR3 is TGTGCCAGCAGTACAGGGGACGGCTACACCTTC.

V is TRBV5-1 and J is TRBJ2-3; TRBD2 aligns across 9 bases. The junction had 14 bases not matched to a gene; V was cut back by 1 base and J by 2 bases. Germline values: CDR1 SGHRS, CDR2 YFSETQ. There are 19 residues in the CDR3. CDR3 nucleotide sequence: TGCGCCAGCAGCTTGCGTGGGGGCCTAGCGGGGACTTACACAGATACGCAGTATTTT. Amino acid sequence: CASSLRGGLAGTYTDTQYF.

The chain is built from TRBV12-3 or TRBV12-4 and TRBJ1-2, with D perhaps TRBD1 (5 bases). The length of the CDR3 is 11 residues. V was cut by 5 bases and J by 8 bases, with 9 bases left in between. The CDR3 nucleotides read TGTGCCAGCAGTAATCAGGGAGGCTACACCTTC. Its translation: CASSNQGGYTF.

The chain couples TRBV5-6 to TRBJ1-1, with 8 bases that match TRBD1. The CDR3 extends over 16 amino acids. Germline V gene data show CDR1 as SGHDT and CDR2 as YYEEEE. J was trimmed by 3 bases and V by 4 bases; bases with no gene match: 11. The CDR3 nucleotides are TGTGCCAGCAGCCCCGACTCTGGCAGGGGGCACACTGAAGCTTTCTTT. Amino acid sequence: CASSPDSGRGHTEAFF.

This clone was seen a handful of times. This chain connects TRBV4-1 to TRBJ2-7; D perhaps matches TRBD1 (5 bases). Germline V gene sequence: CDR1 MGHRA, CDR2 YSYEKL. Trimming cost V 0 bases and J 3 bases, with 12 bases left between them. This CDR3 contains 15 residues. CDR3 sequence reads: CASSQETGYDYEQYF. CDR3 DNA: TGCGCCAGCAGCCAAGAAACAGGATATGACTACGAGCAGTACTTC.

This chain connects TRBV6-6 to TRBJ1-6; TRBD1 agrees at 9 bases. The CDR3 runs 16 residues. Trimming at V came to 4 bases and at J to 10 bases, leaving 11 bases not matched to a gene. Germline V gene data show CDR1 as MNHNY and CDR2 as SVGAGI (reference sequence). The CDR3 coding sequence is TGTGCCAGCAGTTCCCTAGGGACAGGGCTTGACTCACCCCTCCACTTT. This gives the protein CASSSLGTGLDSPLHF.

The V gene is TRBV4-1, the J gene TRBJ2-6; 10 bases line up with TRBD1. From germline, CDR1 is MGHRA and CDR2 YSYEKL. The V gene end was trimmed by 1 base and the J gene end by 0 bases; junction bases not matched to a gene: 6. CDR3 length: 19 amino acids. CDR3 sequence reads: CASSQARTGGLSGANVLTF. For the CDR3, the DNA is TGCGCCAGCAGCCAAGCGAGGACAGGGGGGCTCTCTGGGGCCAACGTCCTGACTTTC.

This sequence joins TRBV14 and TRBJ2-1, with a possible D match to TRBD2 (5 bases). Germline CDR1 is SGHDN and CDR2 is FVKESK. The ends were cut back, 0 bases at V and 0 bases at J, with 9 bases in the middle. The CDR3 runs to 16 residues. The CDR3 region is CASSQDSGSSYNEQFF. The CDR3 DNA is TGTGCCAGCAGCCAAGATTCGGGGAGCTCCTACAATGAGCAGTTCTTC.

The CDR3 is CSVGGGRVYGYTF. The DNA for the CDR3 is TGCAGCGTTGGGGGGGGCAGGGTATATGGCTACACCTTC. The chain joins TRBV29-1 to TRBJ1-2; D may be TRBD1 (6 bases). In germline, CDR1 is SQVTM, CDR2 ANQGSEA. Trimming left V 4 bases short and J 5 bases short, with 14 bases between. The CDR3 extends over 13 amino acids.

The chain combines TRBV7-2 with TRBJ1-3, with TRBD1 matching over 9 bases. This CDR3 spans 15 amino acids. Per the germline V gene, CDR1 is SGHTA and CDR2 is FQGNSA. The J segment lost 3 bases and the V segment lost 5 bases, leaving 5 bases of the junction unmatched. The CDR3 coding sequence is TGTGCCAGCAGCCCGGGGACAGGGAATGGAAACACCATATATTTT. It yields the protein CASSPGTGNGNTIYF.

The chain carries TRBV4-1 and TRBJ1-2, with D possibly being TRBD1 (5 bases). CDR1 MGHRA and CDR2 YSYEKL come from the germline V gene. V was trimmed by 4 bases and J by 8 bases, leaving 17 bases between them. This CDR3 region has 14 residues. The CDR3 protein is CASSPFGGAGGYTF. CDR3 nucleotides: TGCGCCAGCAGCCCGTTCGGCGGGGCTGGGGGCTACACCTTC.

CDR3 in DNA: TGTGCCAGCAGCAATTTAGCGAAGGGACAGGGGGCGGCTGAAGCTTTCTTT. Residues: CASSNLAKGQGAAEAFF. The rearrangement links TRBV11-2 to TRBJ1-1, with 12 bases lining up with TRBD1. There are 17 residues in the CDR3. Germline V lookup: CDR1 SGHAT, CDR2 FQNNGV. V shed 5 bases, J shed 6 bases, and the junction held 13 bases outside the gene matches.

This clone came up a few times. The chain combines TRBV25-1 with TRBJ1-1; D is ambiguous. V was trimmed by 6 bases and J by 3 bases, leaving 8 bases between them. The CDR3 totals 12 residues. Per germline, CDR1 MGHDK and CDR2 SYGVNS. This CDR3 is CASRDWDTEAFF. The CDR3 region has the DNA TGTGCCAGCAGGGACTGGGACACTGAAGCTTTCTTT.

The CDR3 spells CASSTSLQDSTEAFF. CDR3 nucleotides: TGTGCCAGTAGTACCTCGCTCCAAGACAGTACTGAAGCTTTCTTT. This chain links TRBV19 with TRBJ1-1; perhaps TRBD1 as D (5 bases). The germline V and J ends were trimmed by 4 bases and 5 bases, with 17 bases remaining between them. Germline loops: CDR1 LNHDA, CDR2 SQIVND (reference sequence). The CDR3 length is 15 residues.

The chain has TRBV14 and TRBJ2-7, with a tentative D call TRBD1 (5 bases). The germline V and J ends were trimmed by 5 bases and 2 bases, with 16 bases remaining between them. The CDR3 contains 15 residues. Germline V gene data show CDR1 as SGHDN and CDR2 as FVKESK. The CDR3 nucleotides read TGTGCCAGCAGCGCAGACCGTAGGGGCCCCTACGAGCAGTACTTC. It yields the protein CASSADRRGPYEQYF.

The rearrangement joins TRBV5-1 to TRBJ1-2; TRBD1 is a possible D gene (6 bases). The CDR3 contains 15 residues. The ends were cut back, 4 bases at V and 4 bases at J, with 17 bases in the middle. The germline gives CDR1 SGHRS, CDR2 YFSETQ. CDR3 in DNA: TGCGCCAGCAGCCCGGGACATTACAGCAGCTATGGCTACACCTTC. Encoded protein: CASSPGHYSSYGYTF.

V is TRBV19 and J is TRBJ1-1, with 7 bases identical to TRBD1. The CDR3 covers 14 residues. Germline V gene data show CDR1 as LNHDA and CDR2 as SQIVND (reference sequence). V lost 3 bases to trimming and J lost 0 bases; unmatched junction nucleotides: 1. CDR3 bases: TGTGCCAGTAGTATCCAGGGGGTGAACACTGAAGCTTTCTTT. Its translation: CASSIQGVNTEAFF. Full variable domain (missing parts from reference TRBV19 and TRBJ1-1): DGGITQSPKYLFRKEGQNVTLSCEQNLNHDAMYWYRQDPGQGLRLIYYSQIVNDFQKGDIAEGYSVSREKKESFPLTVTSAQKNPTAFYLCASSIQGVNTEAFFGQGTRLTVV.

The J gene is TRBJ1-1, the V gene TRBV6-5, with TRBD1 matching over 8 bases. The germline V gene has CDR1 MNHEY and CDR2 SVGAGI. Trimming removed 7 bases from V and 9 bases from J; junction bases left unmatched: 7. The CDR3 extends over 12 amino acids. CDR3 loop: CASIPGQGKAFF. As DNA, the CDR3 is TGTGCCAGCATTCCCGGACAGGGCAAAGCTTTCTTT.

The gene calls are TRBV19 and TRBJ1-5; 10 bases match TRBD1. The CDR3 loop spans 14 amino acids. Germline-derived CDR1 and CDR2 are LNHDA and SQIVND (reference sequence). J gave up 2 bases and V 9 bases, and 4 bases lay outside the gene matches. CDR3 sequence (DNA): TGTGCCAGCCGAGGGACAGGGGGCAATCAGCCCCAGCATTTT. This encodes CASRGTGGNQPQHF.

The genes are TRBV6-5 and TRBJ1-2, with 8 nucleotides matching TRBD1. This CDR3 contains 14 residues. Germline V gene lookup returns CDR1 MNHEY and CDR2 SVGAGI. The J segment lost 4 bases and the V segment lost 6 bases, leaving 7 bases of the junction unmatched. The CDR3 sequence: CASRLETGAYGYTF. In DNA, the CDR3 is TGTGCCAGCAGACTAGAGACAGGGGCCTATGGCTACACCTTC.

The J gene is TRBJ1-1, the V gene TRBV19; 9 bases map to TRBD1. The trim removed 8 bases at V and 4 bases at J, leaving 11 bases unmatched. The CDR3 sequence is 15 residues long. Looked up from germline, CDR1 is LNHDA and CDR2 is SQIVND (reference sequence). The CDR3 loop is CASGSQGAGSTEAFF. The CDR3 coding sequence is TGTGCCAGTGGGTCACAGGGGGCCGGGAGCACTGAAGCTTTCTTT.

The V and J genes are TRBV10-2 and TRBJ2-7; TRBD2 matches 9 bases. In germline, CDR1 is WSHSY, CDR2 SAAADI. V trimming: 5 bases; J trimming: 5 bases; junction bases outside the gene matches: 7. CDR3 length equals 14 residues. Written as DNA, the CDR3 is TGCGCCAGCAGTTGGGCGGGGGGGCCCAACGAGCAGTACTTC. Translating gives CASSWAGGPNEQYF.